Sequencing of this T cell receptor beta chain was carried out in a study of blood T cell repertoires in COVID-19. In the study overall: The samples span acute and convalescent COVID-19 from the United States, Italy and Spain. Nucleic acid was either cDNA or gDNA, and it came from T cells, B-cell-depleted T cells, or PBMCs.

The germline gives CDR1 SGHNT, CDR2 YYREEE (reference sequence). Trimming took 2 bases from V and 10 from J, leaving 12 bases between them. CDR3 length: 12 amino acids. In the study's own analysis: Reference gene primer amplification gave estimated nucleated cell counts. Some clones are missing from TCRdb's copy, which holds only in-frame ones; the method was immunoSEQ multiplex PCR. Clone size and V and J calls were adopted from that table, with D and trimming inferred from the DNA. The repertoire holds about 150,000 clones, with nearly 80% as singletons. The chain couples TRBV5-4 to TRBJ1-2; weak D call: TRBD1 (5 bases). The sequencing input was peripheral blood. The TCR was taken from a woman older than 75 with acute or convalescent COVID-19. In DNA, the CDR3 is TGTGCCAGCAGCTTTAGGAGGGGCGACTACACCTTC. The encoded protein is CASSFRRGDYTF.